This TCR beta chain was sequenced for a study of blood T cell repertoires in COVID-19. This clone was detected only a few times. Repertoires were generated with immunoSEQ multiplex PCR, while TCRdb's copy carries only in-frame clones and drops some. Of around 170,000 clones in the sample, about 82% are singletons; the top ten hold 7.5% to 10%. The source of this sequence is a woman aged 30 to 39 who had recovered from COVID-19. Source material: PBMCs or T cells enriched from blood (not recorded which).

The CDR3 sequence is CASSGRGWDSGRRNEQFF. The DNA for the CDR3 is TGTGCCAGTAGTGGCCGCGGGTGGGATAGCGGGAGGCGTAATGAGCAGTTCTTC. The chain links TRBV19 to TRBJ2-1; TRBD2 matches 10 bases. With 5 bases clipped from V and 7 bases from J, the junction kept 17 bases outside the gene matches. Germline V gene data show CDR1 as LNHDA and CDR2 as SQIVND (reference sequence). This CDR3 region has 18 residues.